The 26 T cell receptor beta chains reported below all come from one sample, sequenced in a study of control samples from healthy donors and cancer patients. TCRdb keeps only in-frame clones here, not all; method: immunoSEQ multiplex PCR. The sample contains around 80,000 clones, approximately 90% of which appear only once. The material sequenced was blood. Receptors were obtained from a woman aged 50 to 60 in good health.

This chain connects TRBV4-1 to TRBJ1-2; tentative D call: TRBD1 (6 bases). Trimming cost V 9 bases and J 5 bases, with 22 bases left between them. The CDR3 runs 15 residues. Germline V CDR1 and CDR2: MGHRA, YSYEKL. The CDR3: CASAATPGAGYGYTF. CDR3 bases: TGCGCCAGTGCTGCAACGCCGGGGGCTGGATATGGCTACACCTTC.

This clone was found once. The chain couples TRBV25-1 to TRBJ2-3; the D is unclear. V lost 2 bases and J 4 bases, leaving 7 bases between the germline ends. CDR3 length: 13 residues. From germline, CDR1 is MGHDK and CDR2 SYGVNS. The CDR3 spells CASSETTPDTQYF. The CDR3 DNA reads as TGTGCCAGCAGTGAAACGACTCCAGATACGCAGTATTTT. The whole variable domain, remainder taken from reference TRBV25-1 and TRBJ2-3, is EADIYQTPRYLVIGTGKKITLECSQTMGHDKMYWYQQDPGMELHLIHYSYGVNSTEKGDLSSESTVSRIRTEHFPLTLESARPSHTSQYLCASSETTPDTQYFGPGTRLTVL.

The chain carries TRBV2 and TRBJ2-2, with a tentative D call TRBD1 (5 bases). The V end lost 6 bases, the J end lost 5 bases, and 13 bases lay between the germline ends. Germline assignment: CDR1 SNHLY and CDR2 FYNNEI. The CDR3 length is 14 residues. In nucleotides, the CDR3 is TGTGCCAGCAGATTAAGGACAATTACCGGGGAGCTGTTTTTT. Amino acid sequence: CASRLRTITGELFF.

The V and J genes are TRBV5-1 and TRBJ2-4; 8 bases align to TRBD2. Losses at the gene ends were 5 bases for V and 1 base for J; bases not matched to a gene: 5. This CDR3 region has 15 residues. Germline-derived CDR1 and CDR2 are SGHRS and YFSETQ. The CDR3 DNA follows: TGCGCCAGCAGTTGGGGCGGGGGGGCCAAAAACATTCAGTACTTC. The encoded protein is CASSWGGGAKNIQYF.

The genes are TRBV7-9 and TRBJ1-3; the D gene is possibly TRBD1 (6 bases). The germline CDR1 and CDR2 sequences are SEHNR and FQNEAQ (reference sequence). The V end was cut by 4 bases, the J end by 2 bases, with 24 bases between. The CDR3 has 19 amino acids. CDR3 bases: TGTGCCAGCAGCTCCTCTTTGGGGGGCGACGGTAACCCTGGAAACACCATATATTTT. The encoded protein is CASSSSLGGDGNPGNTIYF.

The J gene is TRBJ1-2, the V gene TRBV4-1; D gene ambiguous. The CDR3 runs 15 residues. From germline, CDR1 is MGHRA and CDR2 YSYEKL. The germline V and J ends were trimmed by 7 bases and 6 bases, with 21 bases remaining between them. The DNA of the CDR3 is TGCGCCAGCACAACCGGGCCTACTGCCGGTGATGGCTACACCTTC. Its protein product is CASTTGPTAGDGYTF.

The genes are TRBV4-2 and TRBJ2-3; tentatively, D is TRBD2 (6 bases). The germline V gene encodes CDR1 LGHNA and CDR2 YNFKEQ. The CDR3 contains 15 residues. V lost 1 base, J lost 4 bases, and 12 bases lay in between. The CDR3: CASSQVIAVADTQYF. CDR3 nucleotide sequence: TGTGCCAGCAGCCAAGTTATAGCGGTAGCAGATACGCAGTATTTT.

DNA for the CDR3: TGTGCCAGCAGTGAAGGGAGGACAGGGGGCAATCAGCCCCAGCATTTT. Translating it yields CASSEGRTGGNQPQHF. The chain links TRBV6-1 to TRBJ1-5, with 9 nucleotides matching TRBD1. Germline V lookup: CDR1 MNHNS, CDR2 SASEGT. The CDR3 runs to 16 residues. Trimming took 1 base from V and 2 from J; bases not matched to a gene: 3.

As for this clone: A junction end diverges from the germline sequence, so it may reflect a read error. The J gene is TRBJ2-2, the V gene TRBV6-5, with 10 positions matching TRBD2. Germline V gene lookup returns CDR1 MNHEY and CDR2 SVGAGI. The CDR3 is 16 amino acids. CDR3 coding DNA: TGTGCCAGCAGTTCAGGACTAGCGGTCAACATCGGGGAGCTGTTTTTT. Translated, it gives CASSSGLAVNIGELFF.

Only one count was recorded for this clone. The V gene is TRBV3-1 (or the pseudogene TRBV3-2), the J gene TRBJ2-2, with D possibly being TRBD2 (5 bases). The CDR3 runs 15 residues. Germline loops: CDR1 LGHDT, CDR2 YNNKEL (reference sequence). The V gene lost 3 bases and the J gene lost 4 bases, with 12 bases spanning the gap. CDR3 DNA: TGTGCCAGCAGCCATTACACCCGGGGCACCGGGGAGCTGTTTTTT. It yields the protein CASSHYTRGTGELFF.

The chain's CDR3 is CASSGDRLTGELFF. In DNA, the CDR3 is TGCGCCAGCAGCGGGGACAGACTCACCGGGGAGCTGTTTTTT. The chain couples TRBV5-1 to TRBJ2-2; 7 nucleotides align to TRBD1. J lost 4 bases, V lost 4 bases, and 4 bases had no gene match. The CDR3 has 14 amino acids. The germline V gene encodes CDR1 SGHRS and CDR2 YFSETQ.

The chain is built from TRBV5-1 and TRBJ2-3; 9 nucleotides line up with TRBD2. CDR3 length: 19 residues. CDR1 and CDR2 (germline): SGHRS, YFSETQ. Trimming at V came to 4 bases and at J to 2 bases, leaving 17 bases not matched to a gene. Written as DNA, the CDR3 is TGCGCCAGCAGCCCGGGACGCCTAGCGGGGAGACGAATCACAGATACGCAGTATTTT. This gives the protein CASSPGRLAGRRITDTQYF. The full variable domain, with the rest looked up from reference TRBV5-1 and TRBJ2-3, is KAGVTQTPRYLIKTRGQQVTLSCSPISGHRSVSWYQQTPGQGLQFLFEYFSETQRNKGNFPGRFSGRQFSNSRSEMNVSTLELGDSALYLCASSPGRLAGRRITDTQYFGPGTRLTVL.

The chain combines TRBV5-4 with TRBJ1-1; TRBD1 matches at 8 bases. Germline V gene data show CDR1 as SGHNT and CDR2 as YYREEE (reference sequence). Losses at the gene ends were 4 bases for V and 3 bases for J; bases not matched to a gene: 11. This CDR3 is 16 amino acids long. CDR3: CASSPPAGGLDTEAFF. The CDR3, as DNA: TGTGCCAGCAGCCCTCCGGCAGGGGGCCTGGACACTGAAGCTTTCTTT.

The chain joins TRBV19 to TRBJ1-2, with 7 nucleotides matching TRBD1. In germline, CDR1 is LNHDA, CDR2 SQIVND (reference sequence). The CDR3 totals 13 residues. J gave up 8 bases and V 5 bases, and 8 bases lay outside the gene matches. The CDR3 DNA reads TGTGCCAGTAGTCTTAGGGGGCGCCCCGGCTACACCTTC. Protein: CASSLRGRPGYTF. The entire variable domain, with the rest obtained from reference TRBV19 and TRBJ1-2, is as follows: DGGITQSPKYLFRKEGQNVTLSCEQNLNHDAMYWYRQDPGQGLRLIYYSQIVNDFQKGDIAEGYSVSREKKESFPLTVTSAQKNPTAFYLCASSLRGRPGYTFGSGTRLTVV.

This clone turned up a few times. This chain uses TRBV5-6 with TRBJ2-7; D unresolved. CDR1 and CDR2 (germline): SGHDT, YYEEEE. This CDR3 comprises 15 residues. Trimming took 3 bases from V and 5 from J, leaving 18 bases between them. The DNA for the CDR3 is TGTGCCAGCAGCTCAATTTGGAAGATGGGCAACGAGCAGTACTTC. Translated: CASSSIWKMGNEQYF.

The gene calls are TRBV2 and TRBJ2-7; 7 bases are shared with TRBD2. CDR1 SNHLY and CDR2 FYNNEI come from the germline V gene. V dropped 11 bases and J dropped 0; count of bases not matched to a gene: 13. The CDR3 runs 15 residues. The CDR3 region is CARIGGGRSSYEQYF. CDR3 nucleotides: TGTGCCCGCATTGGGGGGGGGAGGAGCTCCTACGAGCAGTACTTC. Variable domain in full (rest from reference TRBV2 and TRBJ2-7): EPEVTQTPSHQVTQMGQEVILRCVPISNHLYFYWYRQILGQKVEFLVSFYNNEISEKSEIFDDQFSVERPDGSNFTLKIRSTKLEDSAMYFCARIGGGRSSYEQYFGPGTRLTVT.

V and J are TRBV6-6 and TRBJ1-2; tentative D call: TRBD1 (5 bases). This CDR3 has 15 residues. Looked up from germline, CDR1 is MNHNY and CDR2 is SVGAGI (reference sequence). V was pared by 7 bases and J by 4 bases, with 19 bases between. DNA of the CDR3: TGTGCCAGCACCCAGGGAGGACTAAGTCTCTATGGCTACACCTTC. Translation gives CASTQGGLSLYGYTF.

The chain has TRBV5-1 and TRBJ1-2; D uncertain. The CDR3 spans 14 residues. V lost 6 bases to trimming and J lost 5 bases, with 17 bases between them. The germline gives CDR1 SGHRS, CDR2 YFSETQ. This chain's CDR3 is CASTLVPGEYGYTF. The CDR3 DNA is TGCGCCAGCACCCTGGTCCCTGGGGAGTATGGCTACACCTTC.

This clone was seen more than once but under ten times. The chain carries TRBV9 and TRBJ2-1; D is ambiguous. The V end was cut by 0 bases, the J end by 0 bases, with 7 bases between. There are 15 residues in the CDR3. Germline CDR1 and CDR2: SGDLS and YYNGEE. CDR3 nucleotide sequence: TGTGCCAGCAGCGTAGTTATGGGCTCCTACAATGAGCAGTTCTTC. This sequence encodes CASSVVMGSYNEQFF.

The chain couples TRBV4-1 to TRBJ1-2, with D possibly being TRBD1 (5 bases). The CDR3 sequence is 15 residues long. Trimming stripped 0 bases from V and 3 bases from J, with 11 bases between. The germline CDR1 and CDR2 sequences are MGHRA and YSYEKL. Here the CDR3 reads CASSQEPGRYYGYTF. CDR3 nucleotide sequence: TGCGCCAGCAGCCAAGAGCCGGGGCGGTACTATGGCTACACCTTC.

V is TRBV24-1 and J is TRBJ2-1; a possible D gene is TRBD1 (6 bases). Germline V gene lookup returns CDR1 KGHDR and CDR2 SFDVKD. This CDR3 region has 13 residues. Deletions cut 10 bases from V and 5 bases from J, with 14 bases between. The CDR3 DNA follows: TGTGCCACTGCAGGGGTTCTTGACAATGAGCAGTTCTTC. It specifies CATAGVLDNEQFF.

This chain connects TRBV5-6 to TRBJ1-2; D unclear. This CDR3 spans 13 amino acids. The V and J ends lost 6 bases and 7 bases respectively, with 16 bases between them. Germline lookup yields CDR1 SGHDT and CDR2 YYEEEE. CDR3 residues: CASNIGGDGGYTF. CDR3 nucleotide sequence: TGTGCCAGCAACATCGGTGGGGATGGTGGCTACACCTTC. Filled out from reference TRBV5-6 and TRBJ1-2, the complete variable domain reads DAGVTQSPTHLIKTRGQQVTLRCSPKSGHDTVSWYQQALGQGPQFIFQYYEEEERQRGNFPDRFSGHQFPNYSSELNVNALLLGDSALYLCASNIGGDGGYTFGSGTRLTVV.

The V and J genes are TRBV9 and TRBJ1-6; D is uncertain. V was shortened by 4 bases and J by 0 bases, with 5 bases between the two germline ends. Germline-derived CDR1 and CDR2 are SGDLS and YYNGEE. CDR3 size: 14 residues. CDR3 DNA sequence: TGTGCCAGCAGCCTGAGCTCCTATAATTCACCCCTCCACTTT. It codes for CASSLSSYNSPLHF.

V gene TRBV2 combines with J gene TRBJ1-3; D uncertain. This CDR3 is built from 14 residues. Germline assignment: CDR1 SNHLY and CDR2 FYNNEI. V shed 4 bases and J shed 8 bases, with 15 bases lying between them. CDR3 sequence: CASSVSVLSHTIYF. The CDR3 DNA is TGTGCCAGCAGTGTATCAGTATTAAGCCACACCATATATTTT.

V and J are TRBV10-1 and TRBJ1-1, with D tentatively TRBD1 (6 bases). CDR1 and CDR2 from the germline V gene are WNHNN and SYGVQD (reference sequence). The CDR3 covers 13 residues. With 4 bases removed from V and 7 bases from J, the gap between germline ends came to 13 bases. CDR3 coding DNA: TGCGCCAGCAGTGCAATGACGGACAGTGAAGCTTTCTTT. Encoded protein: CASSAMTDSEAFF.

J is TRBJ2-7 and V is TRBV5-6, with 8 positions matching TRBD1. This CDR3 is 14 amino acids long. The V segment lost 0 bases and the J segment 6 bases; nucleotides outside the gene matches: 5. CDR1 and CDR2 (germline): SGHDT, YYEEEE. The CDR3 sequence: CASSLVQGAFEQYF. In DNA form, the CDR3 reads TGTGCCAGCAGCTTGGTGCAGGGGGCTTTCGAGCAGTACTTC. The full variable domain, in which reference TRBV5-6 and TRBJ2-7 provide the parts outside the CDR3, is DAGVTQSPTHLIKTRGQQVTLRCSPKSGHDTVSWYQQALGQGPQFIFQYYEEEERQRGNFPDRFSGHQFPNYSSELNVNALLLGDSALYLCASSLVQGAFEQYFGPGTRLTVT.